This T cell receptor (beta chain) was recorded in a study of OX40 agonist ivuxolimab in advanced cancers. Whole-study context: Patients were given ivuxolimab, an antibody that agonizes OX40 (CD134).

The protocol was immunoSEQ multiplex PCR, while the TCRdb copy is restricted to in-frame clones and leaves out a portion. The sample yields some 76,000 clones, 80% to 95% seen once. The germline gives CDR1 MNHEY, CDR2 SMNVEV (reference sequence). V was clipped by 6 bases and J by 8 bases, with 19 bases between them. The CDR3 covers 14 residues. In its sample, this clone was seen once. This sequence originates from an adult with an advanced solid tumor such as melanoma, head and neck, liver or kidney cancer. The sample here was CD4+ or CD8+ T cells sorted from blood, taken in a trial of the OX40 agonist ivuxolimab. The chain joins TRBV27 to TRBJ1-2; TRBD1 might be the D (6 bases). The CDR3 coding sequence is TGTGCCAGCAGCCCCATAGTAGGGGGGGGCGGCTACACCTTC. It encodes CASSPIVGGGGYTF.